The TCR beta chain described here comes from a study of response to subunit inactivated influenza vaccine. General observations from the study: The study's authors posited that every seasonal influenza vaccination enlists few new T cells.

As to this clonotype: The antigen is unknown.

TCRdb analysed the RT-PCR reads with MiXCR anew, one entry per CDR3 protein. The repertoire holds approximately 200,000 distinct CDR3 sequences, approximately 15% seen once, with about 25% in the top ten. The CDR3 extends over 13 amino acids. The V end was cut by 4 bases, the J end by 5 bases, with 9 bases between. Germline V gene sequence: CDR1 LGHNA, CDR2 YNFKEQ. This sequence joins TRBV4-2 and TRBJ2-1; no reliable D call. Specimen: CD8+ T cells sorted from PBMCs, collected around 5 days after vaccination. This TCR was recovered from a man over 45 who received an inactivated influenza vaccine. CDR3 nucleotides: TGTGCCAGCAGCCCAGCTACCAACAATGAGCAGTTCTTC. As protein: CASSPATNNEQFF.